This T cell receptor beta chain was captured in a study of T cells of healthy individuals. MiXCR was run by TCRdb on the 5' RACE reads, yielding one entry per CDR3 protein. The sample includes approximately 52,000 distinct CDR3 sequences, roughly 14% seen only once; the top ten take about 16%. This CDR3 is built from 16 residues. Germline assignment: CDR1 LGHNA and CDR2 YNFKEQ. The germline V and J ends were trimmed by 1 base and 0 bases, with 10 bases remaining between them. This clonotype was found a few times. This receptor was identified in a human donor in good health. V usage is TRBV4-2 and J usage is TRBJ1-3; D gene ambiguous. Here the CDR3 DNA reads TGTGCCAGCAGCCAAGGATACTTGAGCTCTGGAAACACCATATATTTT. Encoded protein: CASSQGYLSSGNTIYF.